This section outlines one T cell receptor beta chain sequence together with its context. This specimen belongs to a study of blood T cell repertoires in COVID-19. Study processing details: The assay estimated nucleated cells by amplifying reference gene primers. Produced via immunoSEQ multiplex PCR; TCRdb's table is partial and in-frame only. That table supplies the V and J calls and clone size; D and trimming were determined from the DNA. The table has 240,000 or so clones, 86% seen once. The CDR3 sequence is 16 residues long. Germline V lookup: CDR1 LGHDT, CDR2 YNNKEL (reference sequence). V lost 4 bases, J lost 2 bases, and 9 bases stayed unmatched.

The gene calls are TRBV3-1 (or the pseudogene TRBV3-2) and TRBJ2-3; 7 bases line up with TRBD2. Sequenced: peripheral blood. The clonotype was recovered from a man aged 55 to 70 with acute or convalescent COVID-19. The CDR3 DNA sequence: TGTGCCAGCAGCCGGACTAGGGGAGGAGACACAGATACGCAGTATTTT. Protein: CASSRTRGGDTDTQYF.